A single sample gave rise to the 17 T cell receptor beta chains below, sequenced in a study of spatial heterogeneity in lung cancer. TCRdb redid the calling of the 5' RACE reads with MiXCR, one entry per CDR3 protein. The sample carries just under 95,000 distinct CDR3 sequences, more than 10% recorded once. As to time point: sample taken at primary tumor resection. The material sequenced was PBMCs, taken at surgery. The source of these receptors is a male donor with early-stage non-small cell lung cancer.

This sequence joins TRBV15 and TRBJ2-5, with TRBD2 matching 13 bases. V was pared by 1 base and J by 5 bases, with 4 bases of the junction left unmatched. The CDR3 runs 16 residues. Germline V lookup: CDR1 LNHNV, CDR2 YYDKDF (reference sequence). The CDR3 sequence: CATSRGGTSGTETQYF. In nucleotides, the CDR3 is TGTGCCACCAGCAGAGGGGGGACTAGCGGGACGGAGACCCAGTACTTC.

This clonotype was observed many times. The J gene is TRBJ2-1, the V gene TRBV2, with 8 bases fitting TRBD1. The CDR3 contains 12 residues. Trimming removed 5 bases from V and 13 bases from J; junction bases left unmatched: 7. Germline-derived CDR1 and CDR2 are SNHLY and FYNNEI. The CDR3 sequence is CASSQGALEQFF. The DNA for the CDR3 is TGTGCCAGCAGTCAGGGGGCTCTTGAACAGTTCTTC. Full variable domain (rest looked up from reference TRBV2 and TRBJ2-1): EPEVTQTPSHQVTQMGQEVILRCVPISNHLYFYWYRQILGQKVEFLVSFYNNEISEKSEIFDDQFSVERPDGSNFTLKIRSTKLEDSAMYFCASSQGALEQFFGPGTRLTVL.

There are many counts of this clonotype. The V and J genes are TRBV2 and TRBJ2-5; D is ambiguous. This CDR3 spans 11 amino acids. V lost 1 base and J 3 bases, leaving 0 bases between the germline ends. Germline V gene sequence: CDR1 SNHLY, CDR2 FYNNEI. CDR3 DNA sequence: TGTGCCAGCAGTGAAGAAGAGACCCAGTACTTC. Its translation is CASSEEETQYF.

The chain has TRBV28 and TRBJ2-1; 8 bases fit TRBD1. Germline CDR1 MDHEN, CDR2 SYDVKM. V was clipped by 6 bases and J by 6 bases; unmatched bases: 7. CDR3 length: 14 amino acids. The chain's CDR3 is CASSSPDRGNEQFF. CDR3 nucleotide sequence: TGTGCCAGCAGCTCCCCAGACAGGGGCAATGAGCAGTTCTTC.

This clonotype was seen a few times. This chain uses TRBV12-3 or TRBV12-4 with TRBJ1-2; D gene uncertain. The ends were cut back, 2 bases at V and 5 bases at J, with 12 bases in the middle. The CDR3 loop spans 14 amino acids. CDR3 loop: CASSLRQSGYGYTF. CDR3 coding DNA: TGTGCCAGCAGTTTACGGCAGAGTGGATATGGCTACACCTTC.

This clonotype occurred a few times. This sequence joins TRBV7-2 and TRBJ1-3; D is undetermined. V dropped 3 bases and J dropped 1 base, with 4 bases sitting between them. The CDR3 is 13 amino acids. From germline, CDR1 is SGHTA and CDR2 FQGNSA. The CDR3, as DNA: TGTGCCAGCAGCTTGGGGTCTGGAAACACCATATATTTT. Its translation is CASSLGSGNTIYF.

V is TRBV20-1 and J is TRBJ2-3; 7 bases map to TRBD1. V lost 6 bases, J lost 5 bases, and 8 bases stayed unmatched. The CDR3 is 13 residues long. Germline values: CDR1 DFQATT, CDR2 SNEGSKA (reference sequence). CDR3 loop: CSALRTGGDTQYF. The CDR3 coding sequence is TGCAGTGCCCTGCGGACAGGTGGAGATACGCAGTATTTT.

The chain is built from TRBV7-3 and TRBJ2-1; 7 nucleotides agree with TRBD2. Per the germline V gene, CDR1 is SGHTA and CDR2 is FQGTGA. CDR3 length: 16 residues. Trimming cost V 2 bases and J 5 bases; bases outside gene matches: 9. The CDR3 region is CASSLPGGTVDNEQFF. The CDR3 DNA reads TGTGCCAGCAGCTTACCCGGGGGGACGGTAGACAATGAGCAGTTCTTC.

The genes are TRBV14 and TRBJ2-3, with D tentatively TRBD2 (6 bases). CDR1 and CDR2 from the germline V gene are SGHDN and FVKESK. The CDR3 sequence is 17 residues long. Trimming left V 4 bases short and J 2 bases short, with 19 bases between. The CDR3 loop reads CASSPSVLAEDTDTQYF. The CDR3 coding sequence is TGTGCCAGCAGCCCCAGTGTACTAGCAGAAGACACAGATACGCAGTATTTT.

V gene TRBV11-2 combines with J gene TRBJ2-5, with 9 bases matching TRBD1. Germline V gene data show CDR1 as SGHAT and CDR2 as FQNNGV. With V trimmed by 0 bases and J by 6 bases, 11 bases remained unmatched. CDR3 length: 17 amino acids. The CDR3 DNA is TGTGCCAGCAGCTTAGATCAAACCGGGACAGGGAGGAAGACCCAGTACTTC. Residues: CASSLDQTGTGRKTQYF.

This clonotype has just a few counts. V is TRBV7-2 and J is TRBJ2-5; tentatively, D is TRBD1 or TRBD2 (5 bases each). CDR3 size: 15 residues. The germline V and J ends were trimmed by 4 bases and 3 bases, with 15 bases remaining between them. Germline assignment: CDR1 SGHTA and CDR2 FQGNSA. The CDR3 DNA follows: TGTGCCAGCAGCTCCACCGGGACGCAAGAAGAGACCCAGTACTTC. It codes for CASSSTGTQEETQYF.

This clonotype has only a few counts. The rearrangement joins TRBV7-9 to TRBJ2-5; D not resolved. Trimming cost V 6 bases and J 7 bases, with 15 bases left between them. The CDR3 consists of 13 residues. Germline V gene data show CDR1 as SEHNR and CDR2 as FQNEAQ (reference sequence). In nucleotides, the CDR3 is TGTGCCAGCAGACCCTTGTACTCAGGGACCCAGTACTTC. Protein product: CASRPLYSGTQYF.

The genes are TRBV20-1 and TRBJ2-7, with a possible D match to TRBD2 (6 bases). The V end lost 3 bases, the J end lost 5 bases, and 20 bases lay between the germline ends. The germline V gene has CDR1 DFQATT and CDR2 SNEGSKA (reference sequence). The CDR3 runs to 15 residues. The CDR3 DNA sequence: TGCAGTGCTAGGTCTAGGGACTCCATCCCACACGAGCAGTACTTC. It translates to CSARSRDSIPHEQYF.

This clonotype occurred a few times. CDR3 sequence (DNA): TGTGCCAGCAGTCTATCCGGGACAGGTAGCACAGATACGCAGTATTTT. Amino acids: CASSLSGTGSTDTQYF. The chain joins TRBV28 to TRBJ2-3; 8 bases line up with TRBD1. The CDR3 totals 16 residues. Germline CDR1 and CDR2: MDHEN and SYDVKM. The junction had 7 bases not matched to a gene; V was cut back by 5 bases and J by 0 bases.

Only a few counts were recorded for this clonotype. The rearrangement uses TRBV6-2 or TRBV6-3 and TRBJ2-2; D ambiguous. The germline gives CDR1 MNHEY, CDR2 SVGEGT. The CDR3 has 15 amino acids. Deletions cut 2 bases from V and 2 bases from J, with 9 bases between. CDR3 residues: CASSYNVANTGELFF. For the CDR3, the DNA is TGTGCCAGCAGTTACAACGTAGCTAACACCGGGGAGCTGTTTTTT.

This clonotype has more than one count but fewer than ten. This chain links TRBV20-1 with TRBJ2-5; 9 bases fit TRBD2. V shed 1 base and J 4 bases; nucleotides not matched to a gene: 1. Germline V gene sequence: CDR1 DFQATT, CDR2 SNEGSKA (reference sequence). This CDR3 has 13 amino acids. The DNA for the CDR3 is TGCAGTGCTAGAGCTAGCGGGACAGAGACCCAGTACTTC. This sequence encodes CSARASGTETQYF.

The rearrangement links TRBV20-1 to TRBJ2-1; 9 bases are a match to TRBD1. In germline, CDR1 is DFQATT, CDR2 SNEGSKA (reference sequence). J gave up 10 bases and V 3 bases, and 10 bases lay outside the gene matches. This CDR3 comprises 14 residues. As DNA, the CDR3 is TGCAGTGCTAGGCACAACAGGGGGCCTCGGGAGCAGTTCTTC. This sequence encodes CSARHNRGPREQFF.